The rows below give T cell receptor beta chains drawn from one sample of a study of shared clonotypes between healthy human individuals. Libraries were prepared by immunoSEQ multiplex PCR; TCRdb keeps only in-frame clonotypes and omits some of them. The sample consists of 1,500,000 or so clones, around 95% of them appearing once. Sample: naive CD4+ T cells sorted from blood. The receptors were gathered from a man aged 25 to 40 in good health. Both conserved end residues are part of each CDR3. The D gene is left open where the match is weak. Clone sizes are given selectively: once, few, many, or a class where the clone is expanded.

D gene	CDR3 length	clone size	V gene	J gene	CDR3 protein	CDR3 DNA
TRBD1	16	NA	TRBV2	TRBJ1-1	CASRRGPRSRETEAFF	TGTGCCAGCCGAAGGGGGCCACGCTCCCGGGAGACTGAAGCTTTCTTT
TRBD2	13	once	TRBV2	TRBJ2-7	CASSVGRGGEQYF	TGTGCCAGCAGTGTAGGGAGGGGAGGCGAGCAGTACTTC
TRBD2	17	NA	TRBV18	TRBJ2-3	CASTRLAGGPGTDTQYF	TGTGCCAGCACACGACTAGCGGGAGGGCCGGGCACAGATACGCAGTATTTT
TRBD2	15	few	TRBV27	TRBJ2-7	CASRKAGGFTYEQYF	TGTGCCAGCAGGAAAGCGGGAGGTTTTACCTACGAGCAGTACTTC
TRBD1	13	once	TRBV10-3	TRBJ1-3	CAISVETGDTIYF	TGTGCCATCAGTGTTGAGACAGGGGACACCATATATTTT
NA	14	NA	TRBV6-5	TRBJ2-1	CASKLRGSLNEQFF	TGTGCCAGCAAACTCCGGGGGAGTCTCAATGAGCAGTTCTTC
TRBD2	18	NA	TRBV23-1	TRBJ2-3	CASSQPRTSGRVGDTQYF	TGCGCCAGCAGTCAACCGAGGACTAGCGGGAGGGTAGGAGATACGCAGTATTTT
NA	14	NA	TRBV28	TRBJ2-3	CASSLGQFTDTQYF	TGTGCCAGCAGTTTAGGACAGTTCACAGATACGCAGTATTTT
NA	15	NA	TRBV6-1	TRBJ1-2	CASSEYLGADYGYTF	TGTGCCAGCAGTGAATATTTGGGGGCAGATTATGGCTACACCTTC
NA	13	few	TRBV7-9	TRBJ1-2	CASSAGQFYGYTF	TGTGCCAGCAGCGCCGGACAGTTCTATGGCTACACCTTC
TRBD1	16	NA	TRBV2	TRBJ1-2	CASSADVGDRNYGYTF	TGTGCCAGCAGTGCAGATGTTGGGGACAGAAACTATGGCTACACCTTC
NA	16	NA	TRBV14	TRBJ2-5	CASSQAPLSSQETQYF	TGTGCCAGCAGCCAAGCACCACTGAGTTCTCAAGAGACCCAGTACTTC
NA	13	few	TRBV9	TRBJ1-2	CASSGVYVYGYTF	TGTGCCAGCAGCGGAGTCTACGTCTATGGCTACACCTTC
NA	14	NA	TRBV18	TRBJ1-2	CASSPPADGYGYTF	TGTGCCAGCTCACCACCGGCTGATGGCTATGGCTACACCTTC
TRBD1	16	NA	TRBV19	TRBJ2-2	CASSLTGTGYTGELFF	TGTGCCAGTAGCCTGACCGGGACAGGCTACACCGGGGAGCTGTTTTTT
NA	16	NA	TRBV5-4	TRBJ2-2	CASSVPGAPNTGELFF	TGTGCCAGCAGCGTTCCGGGAGCTCCGAACACCGGGGAGCTGTTTTTT
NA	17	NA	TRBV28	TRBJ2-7	CASSSIRSSGNSYEQYF	TGTGCCAGCAGTTCTATCAGATCGAGCGGCAACTCCTACGAGCAGTACTTC
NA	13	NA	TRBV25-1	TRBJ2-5	CASSDWGWETQYF	TGTGCCAGCAGTGACTGGGGCTGGGAGACCCAGTACTTC
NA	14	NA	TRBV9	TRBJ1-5	CASSVEGGHQPQHF	TGTGCCAGCAGCGTAGAAGGAGGGCATCAGCCCCAGCATTTT
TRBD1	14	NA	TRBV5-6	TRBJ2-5	CASSLPGQGKTQYF	TGTGCCAGCAGCTTACCGGGACAGGGGAAGACCCAGTACTTC
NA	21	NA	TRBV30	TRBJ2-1	CAWSLPDLVAGNVQTYNEQFF	TGTGCCTGGAGCCTTCCCGACCTAGTGGCGGGAAACGTTCAAACCTACAATGAGCAGTTCTTC
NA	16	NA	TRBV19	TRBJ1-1	CASTPPAGSLGTEAFF	TGTGCCAGTACCCCCCCGGCAGGGTCCCTAGGGACTGAAGCTTTCTTT
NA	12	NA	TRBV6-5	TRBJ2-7	CASGRGPYEQYF	TGTGCCAGCGGGAGGGGGCCCTACGAGCAGTACTTC
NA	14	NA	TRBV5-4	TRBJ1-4	CASSLRTQDEKLFF	TGTGCCAGCAGCTTACGTACACAAGATGAAAAACTGTTTTTT
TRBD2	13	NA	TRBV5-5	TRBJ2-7	CASSKREGREQYF	TGTGCCAGCAGCAAGCGGGAGGGCCGCGAGCAGTACTTC
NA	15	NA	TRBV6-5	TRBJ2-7	CASSHPSGSSYEQYF	TGTGCCAGCAGTCACCCCTCAGGGAGCTCCTACGAGCAGTACTTC
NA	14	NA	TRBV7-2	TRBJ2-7	CASSYTGRTYEQYF	TGTGCCAGCAGCTATACAGGGAGGACCTACGAGCAGTACTTC
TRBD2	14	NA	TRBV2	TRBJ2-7	CASIVTSGLREQYF	TGTGCCAGCATCGTTACTAGCGGTTTGAGGGAGCAGTACTTC
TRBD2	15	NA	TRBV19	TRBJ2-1	CASSETSGRRNEQFF	TGTGCCAGTTCCGAGACTAGCGGGAGGCGGAATGAGCAGTTCTTC
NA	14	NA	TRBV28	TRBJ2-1	CASSFRQTYNEQFF	TGTGCCAGCAGTTTCAGGCAGACCTACAATGAGCAGTTCTTC
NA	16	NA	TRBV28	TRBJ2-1	CASSLDNPGRRNEQFF	TGTGCCAGCAGTTTAGACAACCCAGGAAGGCGCAATGAGCAGTTCTTC
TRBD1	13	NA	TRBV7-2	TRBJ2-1	CASSSLTGTEQFF	TGTGCCAGCAGCTCCCTGACAGGGACTGAGCAGTTCTTC
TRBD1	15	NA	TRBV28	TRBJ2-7	CASSFGGQGGSEQYF	TGTGCCAGCAGTTTCGGGGGACAGGGAGGTAGCGAGCAGTACTTC
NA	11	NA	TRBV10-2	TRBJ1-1	CATKRNFEAFF	TGCGCCACTAAAAGGAACTTTGAAGCTTTCTTT
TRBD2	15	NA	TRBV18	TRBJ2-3	CASSPGLADTDTQYF	TGTGCCAGCTCACCGGGACTAGCGGACACAGATACGCAGTATTTT
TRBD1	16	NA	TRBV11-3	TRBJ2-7	CASSSIRDRAPYEQYF	TGTGCCAGCAGCTCGATCCGGGACAGGGCGCCGTACGAGCAGTACTTC
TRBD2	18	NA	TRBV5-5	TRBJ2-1	CASSFEKRTSGWGNEQFF	TGTGCCAGCAGCTTCGAAAAACGGACTAGCGGGTGGGGGAATGAGCAGTTCTTC
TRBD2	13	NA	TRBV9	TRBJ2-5	CASSVGGQETQYF	TGTGCCAGCAGCGTGGGAGGGCAAGAGACCCAGTACTTC
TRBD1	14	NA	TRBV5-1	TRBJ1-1	CASSGQGARTEAFF	TGCGCCAGCAGCGGACAGGGGGCGAGAACTGAAGCTTTCTTT
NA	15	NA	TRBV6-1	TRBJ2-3	CASRRTGTDLDTQYF	TGTGCCAGCAGACGGACGGGGACGGACCTGGATACGCAGTATTTT
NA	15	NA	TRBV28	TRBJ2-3	CASWAGGPSTDTQYF	TGTGCCAGCTGGGCTGGAGGGCCCAGCACAGATACGCAGTATTTT
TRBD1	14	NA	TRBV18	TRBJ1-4	CASSPGTGGEKLFF	TGTGCCAGCTCACCTGGGACAGGTGGCGAAAAACTGTTTTTT
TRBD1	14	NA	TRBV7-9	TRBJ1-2	CASSLETGLDGYTF	TGTGCCAGCAGCTTAGAGACAGGGCTAGATGGCTACACCTTC
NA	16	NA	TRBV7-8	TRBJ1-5	CASRLDWGTGNQPQHF	TGTGCCAGCAGGCTGGATTGGGGGACGGGCAATCAGCCCCAGCATTTT
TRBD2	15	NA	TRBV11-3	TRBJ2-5	CASSLVGLAGETQYF	TGTGCCAGCAGCTTAGTGGGACTAGCAGGGGAGACCCAGTACTTC
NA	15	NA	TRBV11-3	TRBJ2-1	CASSFSASSYNEQFF	TGTGCCAGCAGCTTTAGCGCAAGCTCCTACAATGAGCAGTTCTTC
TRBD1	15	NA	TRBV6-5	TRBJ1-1	CASSYFGQGDSEAFF	TGTGCCAGCAGTTACTTCGGACAGGGGGACTCTGAAGCTTTCTTT
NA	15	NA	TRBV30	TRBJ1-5	CAWSRGRGGNQPQHF	TGTGCCTGGAGTCGGGGGAGAGGGGGCAATCAGCCCCAGCATTTT
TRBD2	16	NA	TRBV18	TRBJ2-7	CASSPLVVAGAYEQYF	TGTGCCAGCTCACCCCTCGTGGTAGCGGGAGCCTACGAGCAGTACTTC
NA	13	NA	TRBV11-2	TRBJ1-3	CASSRERGNTIYF	TGTGCCAGCAGCCGCGAAAGAGGAAACACCATATATTTT